These 7 T cell receptor beta chains were sequenced from one sample in a study of blood T cell repertoires in COVID-19. Sequencing was performed with immunoSEQ multiplex PCR; in TCRdb, only in-frame clones are kept and a portion is missing. Here the sample spans around 130,000 clones, roughly four fifths being singletons. Sequenced: peripheral blood. Receptors were obtained from a human donor in a cohort sampled during active COVID-19.

V gene TRBV18 combines with J gene TRBJ1-1; unclear D gene. Germline V gene data show CDR1 as KGHSH and CDR2 as LQKENI. This CDR3 is built from 14 residues. The V and J ends lost 4 bases and 3 bases respectively, with 12 bases between them. CDR3: CASSLGGVDTEAFF. The CDR3 region has the DNA TGTGCCAGCTCACTAGGCGGAGTCGACACTGAAGCTTTCTTT.

The chain links TRBV29-1 to TRBJ2-1; 15 nucleotides line up with TRBD2. The CDR3 runs 15 residues. CDR1 is SQVTM, CDR2 ANQGSEA, per germline. The trim removed 4 bases at V and 9 bases at J, leaving 7 bases unmatched. The CDR3 DNA reads as TGCAGCGTTGCCCTGGGACTAGCGGGGGGAGGTGAGCAGTTCTTC. This encodes CSVALGLAGGGEQFF.

The CDR3 is CASSIRDRGVEAFF. CDR3 DNA sequence: TGTGCCAGTAGTATTAGGGACAGGGGGGTCGAAGCTTTCTTT. J is TRBJ1-1 and V is TRBV19, with 11 bases lining up with TRBD1. The CDR3 sequence is 14 residues long. Trimming cost V 3 bases and J 8 bases; bases outside gene matches: 5. Germline CDR1 LNHDA, CDR2 SQIVND (reference sequence).

This clone was counted a few times. Different DNA sequences within this sample yield the same CDR3. The genes are TRBV6-5 and TRBJ1-1; 9 bases fit TRBD1. Germline V lookup: CDR1 MNHEY, CDR2 SVGAGI. The V segment lost 5 bases and the J segment 1 base; nucleotides outside the gene matches: 5. There are 15 residues in the CDR3. The CDR3 DNA reads as TGTGCCAGCAGTCGAAGACAGGGGGGGAACACTGAAGCTTTCTTT. Its protein product is CASSRRQGGNTEAFF.

The rearrangement joins TRBV6-5 to TRBJ1-5; TRBD1 matches 11 bases. This CDR3 comprises 15 residues. Germline V gene sequence: CDR1 MNHEY, CDR2 SVGAGI. V was pared by 6 bases and J by 3 bases, with 4 bases of the junction left unmatched. The CDR3 DNA is TGTGCCAGCAGCCGGGACAGGGGGACCAATCAGCCCCAGCATTTT. Translation: CASSRDRGTNQPQHF.

The rearrangement joins TRBV6-5 to TRBJ1-4, with D unclear. Per germline, CDR1 MNHEY and CDR2 SVGAGI. The CDR3 totals 16 residues. V gave up 0 bases and J gave up 7 bases, with 15 bases separating them. CDR3 in DNA: TGTGCCAGCAGTTACTCGAATTATCACCGGGGTGAAAAACTGTTTTTT. This translates into CASSYSNYHRGEKLFF.

V usage is TRBV5-8 and J usage is TRBJ2-1; no clear D. Trimming left V 2 bases short and J 8 bases short, with 2 bases between. Germline lookup yields CDR1 SGHTS and CDR2 YDEGEE. The CDR3 length is 10 residues. The CDR3 DNA reads TGTGCCAGCAGCTTCTATGAGCAGTTCTTC. Amino acid sequence: CASSFYEQFF.